This T cell receptor beta chain comes out of a study of T-cell memory formation after mild COVID-19. Of note for this clonotype: What it binds is unknown.

TCRdb reprocessed the 5' RACE reads via MiXCR and lists one record per CDR3 protein. The top ten clones hold about 21% of a sample with about 250,000 distinct CDR3 sequences, roughly 18% of them seen once. Study-level findings and limits: Mostly located in CM and EM were contracting CD4+ clones, with contracting CD8+ clones located in EMRA. Whether second-wave clones peaking at day 37 were SARS-CoV-2 specific went unconfirmed.

Sample: PBMCs or a T cell subset sorted from them (not recorded which). The sequence derives from a man between 18 and 35 years old who had mild COVID-19 (a few samples of this study predate the infection). Cell type and time point are not known.

In DNA, the CDR3 is TGTGCCAGCAGCTTAATCCCAGCGGGGGGGCAGAAGGAGACCCAGTACTTC. This translates into CASSLIPAGGQKETQYF. The chain has TRBV7-3 and TRBJ2-5; 10 bases are a match to TRBD2. The CDR3 extends over 17 amino acids. V gave up 1 base and J gave up 5 bases; unmatched junction bases: 10. CDR1 is SGHTA, CDR2 FQGTGA, per germline.